Below are 21 T cell receptor beta chains sequenced from a single sample in a study of cytomegalovirus exposure and HLA in healthy donors. 60 Vbeta and 13 Jbeta primers were used in PCR. The method was immunoSEQ multiplex PCR; TCRdb's version includes in-frame clones alone and lacks a portion of them. The sample comprises approximately 180,000 clones, roughly 80% of which are singletons, and 1.5% to 2% rests with the top ten. The source material was PBMCs. These TCRs come from a woman between 50 and 59 years old in good health and CMV-seronegative.

The chain is built from TRBV18 and TRBJ2-1; 10 bases fit TRBD2. This CDR3 has 15 amino acids. Germline loops: CDR1 KGHSH, CDR2 LQKENI. The J segment lost 7 bases and the V segment lost 6 bases, leaving 9 bases of the junction unmatched. The CDR3 sequence: CASSLGLAVGNEQFF. DNA of the CDR3: TGTGCCAGCTCCCTCGGACTAGCGGTTGGGAATGAGCAGTTCTTC. The full variable domain, completed using reference TRBV18 and TRBJ2-1, is NAGVMQNPRHLVRRRGQEARLRCSPMKGHSHVYWYRQLPEEGLKFMVYLQKENIIDESGMPKERFSAEFPKEGPSILRIQQVVRGDSAAYFCASSLGLAVGNEQFFGPGTRLTVL.

This clone was seen only once. The chain combines TRBV7-8 with TRBJ2-1; TRBD2 aligns across 7 bases. The germline CDR1 and CDR2 sequences are SGHVS and FQNEAQ. This CDR3 spans 17 amino acids. The V and J ends lost 4 bases and 1 base, in that order; junction bases with no gene match: 10. In DNA, the CDR3 is TGTGCCAGCAGCTCTTCCGGGACTACAGGATCCTACAATGAGCAGTTCTTC. This sequence encodes CASSSSGTTGSYNEQFF.

V is TRBV7-8 and J is TRBJ1-5; D remains ambiguous. The CDR3 is 16 amino acids. Germline V gene data show CDR1 as SGHVS and CDR2 as FQNEAQ. Trimming cost V 0 bases and J 3 bases, with 12 bases left between them. In DNA form, the CDR3 reads TGTGCCAGCAGCTTAGCGGCGGGCCCCCACAATCAGCCCCAGCATTTT. Protein: CASSLAAGPHNQPQHF.

This chain connects TRBV2 to TRBJ1-2; 8 positions agree with TRBD1. CDR3 length equals 14 residues. V dropped 3 bases and J dropped 4; count of bases not matched to a gene: 4. Germline V gene sequence: CDR1 SNHLY, CDR2 FYNNEI. CDR3 nucleotides: TGTGCCAGCAGTGACAGGGGGCGTCGCTATGGCTACACCTTC. The encoded protein is CASSDRGRRYGYTF.

The gene calls are TRBV19 and TRBJ1-2, with 8 nucleotides matching TRBD1. This CDR3 has 14 amino acids. The J segment lost 5 bases and the V segment lost 5 bases, leaving 7 bases of the junction unmatched. Germline CDR1 reads LNHDA; CDR2 reads SQIVND (reference sequence). In DNA form, the CDR3 reads TGTGCCAGTAGTCGCCCCGGGACAGGTTATGGCTACACCTTC. This codes for CASSRPGTGYGYTF.

This clone has a handful of counts. The chain carries TRBV5-4 and TRBJ1-6; tentative D call: TRBD1 (5 bases). The CDR3 is 14 amino acids. V gave up 2 bases and J gave up 5 bases, with 8 bases separating them. The germline gives CDR1 SGHNT, CDR2 YYREEE (reference sequence). The DNA for the CDR3 is TGTGCCAGCAGCTTCGGGACTGATAATTCACCCCTCCACTTT. It specifies CASSFGTDNSPLHF. The full variable domain, in which reference TRBV5-4 and TRBJ1-6 provide the parts outside the CDR3, is ETGVTQSPTHLIKTRGQQVTLRCSSQSGHNTVSWYQQALGQGPQFIFQYYREEENGRGNFPPRFSGLQFPNYSSELNVNALELDDSALYLCASSFGTDNSPLHFGNGTRLTVT.

The sample holds a few counts of this clone. V gene TRBV25-1 combines with J gene TRBJ1-1; D is possibly TRBD1 (6 bases). The CDR3 covers 15 residues. V was cut by 1 base and J by 2 bases, with 11 bases left in between. CDR1 and CDR2 from the germline V gene are MGHDK and SYGVNS. The CDR3 DNA follows: TGTGCCAGCAGTGAATTAGGACAGATAAACACTGAAGCTTTCTTT. Amino acid sequence: CASSELGQINTEAFF.

The chain recombines TRBV7-9 with TRBJ2-3; TRBD2 aligns across 8 bases. V lost 2 bases to trimming and J lost 4 bases; unmatched junction nucleotides: 14. CDR1 SEHNR and CDR2 FQNEAQ come from the germline V gene (reference sequence). The CDR3 loop spans 18 amino acids. For the CDR3, the DNA is TGTGCCAGCAGCTTAACGAGGAACAGCGGGAGCATATCAGATACGCAGTATTTT. Protein product: CASSLTRNSGSISDTQYF.

The gene calls are TRBV6-5 and TRBJ1-1; TRBD1 aligns across 8 bases. The germline CDR1 and CDR2 sequences are MNHEY and SVGAGI. V trimming: 6 bases; J trimming: 4 bases; junction bases outside the gene matches: 10. The CDR3 is 15 residues long. The CDR3 loop reads CASRGQGAMSTEAFF. The DNA of the CDR3 is TGTGCCAGCAGGGGGCAGGGGGCCATGAGCACTGAAGCTTTCTTT.

There are a few counts of this clone. V is TRBV5-1 and J is TRBJ2-7, with TRBD1 as a possible D gene (6 bases). There are 14 residues in the CDR3. CDR1 and CDR2 from the germline V gene are SGHRS and YFSETQ. V was pared by 2 bases and J by 7 bases, with 16 bases between. The CDR3 sequence is CASSFSAGDGEQYF. CDR3 sequence (DNA): TGCGCCAGCAGCTTCTCGGCAGGGGACGGTGAGCAGTACTTC. Drawing the rest from reference TRBV5-1 and TRBJ2-7, the complete variable domain is KAGVTQTPRYLIKTRGQQVTLSCSPISGHRSVSWYQQTPGQGLQFLFEYFSETQRNKGNFPGRFSGRQFSNSRSEMNVSTLELGDSALYLCASSFSAGDGEQYFGPGTRLTVT.

This clone was found once. The V gene is TRBV2, the J gene TRBJ2-6, with 16 bases aligning to TRBD2. CDR1 and CDR2 (germline): SNHLY, FYNNEI. There are 19 residues in the CDR3. V lost 6 bases, J lost 0 bases, and 5 bases stayed unmatched. CDR3 in amino acids: CASRGTSGGVGSGANVLTF. CDR3 in DNA: TGTGCCAGCAGAGGGACTAGCGGGGGGGTAGGCTCTGGGGCCAACGTCCTGACTTTC.

In its sample, this clone was seen once. This rearrangement joins TRBV27 to TRBJ2-7; the D is unclear. This CDR3 has 15 residues. Per the germline V gene, CDR1 is MNHEY and CDR2 is SMNVEV (reference sequence). The V and J ends lost 2 bases and 5 bases respectively, with 16 bases between them. The CDR3 reads CASSLGFLGSDEQYF. The DNA for the CDR3 is TGTGCCAGCAGTTTAGGGTTCCTAGGTTCCGACGAGCAGTACTTC.

The J gene is TRBJ1-3, the V gene TRBV27; 7 bases fit TRBD1. The CDR3 runs to 14 residues. CDR1 and CDR2 (germline): MNHEY, SMNVEV (reference sequence). J lost 2 bases, V lost 3 bases, and 1 base had no gene match. The CDR3, as DNA: TGTGCCAGCAGTTTTCAGGGGGCTGGAAACACCATATATTTT. Translated: CASSFQGAGNTIYF.

This clone occurred once. The chain uses TRBV18 and TRBJ1-6, with D possibly TRBD1 on 6 matching bases. The V gene's germline CDR1 is KGHSH and CDR2 LQKENI. This CDR3 comprises 15 residues. Trimming removed 1 base at V and 6 bases at J, with 10 bases between. The CDR3 loop is CASSPRDTINSPLHF. CDR3 sequence (DNA): TGTGCCAGCTCACCACGGGACACGATTAATTCACCCCTCCACTTT.

CDR3 loop: CASSLGLGGGRKETQYF. The CDR3 DNA sequence: TGTGCCAGCAGCTTGGGATTAGGGGGAGGGCGTAAAGAGACCCAGTACTTC. The chain uses TRBV5-4 and TRBJ2-5; TRBD2 is a possible D gene (7 bases). The germline V gene encodes CDR1 SGHNT and CDR2 YYREEE (reference sequence). V was shortened by 0 bases and J by 3 bases, with 18 bases between the two germline ends. The CDR3 loop spans 17 amino acids.

The chain recombines TRBV5-4 with TRBJ1-4; the D is unclear. CDR1 and CDR2 (germline): SGHNT, YYREEE (reference sequence). The V gene lost 7 bases and the J gene lost 8 bases, with 12 bases spanning the gap. This CDR3 contains 12 residues. The CDR3 DNA follows: TGTGCCAGCGGGCATCCGGGGGAAAAACTGTTTTTT. Translation: CASGHPGEKLFF.

The gene calls are TRBV6-1 and TRBJ2-7; 7 nucleotides align to TRBD2. CDR3 size: 13 residues. V shed 5 bases, J shed 4 bases, and the junction held 5 bases outside the gene matches. Per germline, CDR1 MNHNS and CDR2 SASEGT. The CDR3 here is CASSLGRGYEQYF. As DNA, the CDR3 is TGTGCCAGCAGTCTGGGGCGGGGGTACGAGCAGTACTTC.

The V and J genes are TRBV28 and TRBJ1-4; TRBD1 might be the D (5 bases). Germline V gene sequence: CDR1 MDHEN, CDR2 SYDVKM. The length of the CDR3 is 16 residues. Trimming left V 3 bases short and J 8 bases short, with 19 bases between. The CDR3 sequence: CASSLGGNVGGEKLFF. CDR3 in DNA: TGTGCCAGCAGTTTGGGGGGGAACGTGGGGGGAGAAAAACTGTTTTTT.

The chain joins TRBV21-1 to TRBJ1-2; TRBD1, the D gene given by the table, was not confirmed from the DNA. TRBV21-1 is described as a pseudogene. The CDR3 has 13 amino acids. This chain's CDR3 is CASMEGGAQGYTF. CDR3 DNA: TGTGCCAGCATGGAAGGGGGCGCGCAGGGCTACACCTTC.

Only one count was recorded for this clone. The V gene is TRBV4-1, the J gene TRBJ2-3; 11 positions match TRBD2. CDR1 is MGHRA and CDR2 is YSYEKL in the germline V gene. V shed 4 bases, J shed 6 bases, and the junction held 12 bases outside the gene matches. The length of the CDR3 is 17 residues. CDR3 sequence: CASSPTHPLAGGDTQYF. CDR3 nucleotides: TGCGCCAGCAGCCCAACCCACCCCTTAGCGGGGGGGGATACGCAGTATTTT.

The chain recombines TRBV9 with TRBJ2-3; 10 bases are a match to TRBD2. Per the germline V gene, CDR1 is SGDLS and CDR2 is YYNGEE. J lost 0 bases, V lost 3 bases, and 16 bases had no gene match. This CDR3 contains 20 residues. The CDR3 reads CASSASSGSRSETSTDTQYF. CDR3 nucleotide sequence: TGTGCCAGCAGCGCCTCTAGCGGGAGTAGAAGCGAAACTAGCACAGATACGCAGTATTTT. Full variable domain (missing parts from reference TRBV9 and TRBJ2-3): DSGVTQTPKHLITATGQRVTLRCSPRSGDLSVYWYQQSLDQGLQFLIQYYNGEERAKGNILERFSAQQFPDLHSELNLSSLELGDSALYFCASSASSGSRSETSTDTQYFGPGTRLTVL.